This T cell receptor (beta chain) was recovered during a study of cytomegalovirus exposure and HLA in healthy donors. Overall study findings and caveats: In vitro data verified three CMV-associated chains as specific for CMV antigens. What TCR beta sequences reportedly achieved was accurate prediction of HLA-A and HLA-B alleles in most subjects. A prior analysis recorded that most TCR beta V segments were productive about 90% or about 30% of the time.

With 60 Vbeta and 13 Jbeta primers, the PCR was carried out. Profiled with immunoSEQ multiplex PCR; TCRdb holds only in-frame clones, not every one. The sample shows about 150,000 clones, 80% to 90% of them seen only once. Germline V gene data show CDR1 as MNHNY and CDR2 as SVGAGI (reference sequence). Trimming took off 2 bases at V and 7 bases at J, with 12 bases between the two ends. The length of the CDR3 is 13 residues. Regarding this clone: The antigen remains undetermined.

This rearrangement joins TRBV6-6 to TRBJ2-7, with D possibly matching TRBD1 (5 bases). The source is a boy between 2 and 15 years old in good health and CMV-seronegative. The sequenced material came from PBMCs. CDR3 sequence reads: CASSYARETEQYF. The CDR3 nucleotides are TGTGCCAGCAGTTACGCCAGGGAAACGGAGCAGTACTTC.